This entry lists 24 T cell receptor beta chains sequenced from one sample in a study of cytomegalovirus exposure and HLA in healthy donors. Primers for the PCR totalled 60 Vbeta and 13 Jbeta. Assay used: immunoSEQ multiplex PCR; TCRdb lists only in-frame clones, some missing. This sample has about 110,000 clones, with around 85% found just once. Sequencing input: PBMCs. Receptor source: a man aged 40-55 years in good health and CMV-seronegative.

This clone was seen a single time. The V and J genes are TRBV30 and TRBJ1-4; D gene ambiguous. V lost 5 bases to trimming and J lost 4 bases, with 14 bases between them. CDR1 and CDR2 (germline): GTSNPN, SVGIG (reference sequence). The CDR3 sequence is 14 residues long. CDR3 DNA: TGTGCCTGGTCAGGCCTGGGTAATAATGAAAAACTGTTTTTT. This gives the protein CAWSGLGNNEKLFF. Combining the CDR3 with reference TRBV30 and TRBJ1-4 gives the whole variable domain SQTIHQWPATLVQPVGSPLSLECTVEGTSNPNLYWYRQAAGRGLQLLFYSVGIGQISSEVPQNLSASRPQDRQFILSSKKLLLSDSGFYLCAWSGLGNNEKLFFGSGTQLSVL.

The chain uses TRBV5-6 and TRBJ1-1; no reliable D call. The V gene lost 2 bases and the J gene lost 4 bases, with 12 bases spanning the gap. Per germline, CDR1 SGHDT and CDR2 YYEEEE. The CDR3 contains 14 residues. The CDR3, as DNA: TGTGCCAGCAGCTTACCCACAGAGGGCACTGAAGCTTTCTTT. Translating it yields CASSLPTEGTEAFF.

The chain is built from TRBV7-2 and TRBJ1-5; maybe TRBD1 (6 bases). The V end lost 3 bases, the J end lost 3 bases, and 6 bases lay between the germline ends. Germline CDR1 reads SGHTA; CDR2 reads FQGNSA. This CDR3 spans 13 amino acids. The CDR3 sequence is CASSLGANQPQHF. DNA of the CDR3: TGTGCCAGCAGCTTGGGGGCCAATCAGCCCCAGCATTTT.

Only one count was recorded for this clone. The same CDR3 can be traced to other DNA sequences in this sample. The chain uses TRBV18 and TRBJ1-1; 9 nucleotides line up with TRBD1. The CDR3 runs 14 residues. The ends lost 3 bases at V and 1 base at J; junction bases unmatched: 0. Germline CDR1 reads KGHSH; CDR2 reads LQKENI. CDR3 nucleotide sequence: TGTGCCAGCTCACCGACAGGGGGGAACACTGAAGCTTTCTTT. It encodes CASSPTGGNTEAFF.

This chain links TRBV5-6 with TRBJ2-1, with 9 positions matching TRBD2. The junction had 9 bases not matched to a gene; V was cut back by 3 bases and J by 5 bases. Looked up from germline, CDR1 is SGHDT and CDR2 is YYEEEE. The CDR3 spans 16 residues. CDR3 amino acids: CASSSIVAGGDNEQFF. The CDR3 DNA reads TGTGCCAGCAGCTCCATTGTGGCGGGGGGGGACAATGAGCAGTTCTTC. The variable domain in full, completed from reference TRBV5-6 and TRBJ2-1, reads DAGVTQSPTHLIKTRGQQVTLRCSPKSGHDTVSWYQQALGQGPQFIFQYYEEEERQRGNFPDRFSGHQFPNYSSELNVNALLLGDSALYLCASSSIVAGGDNEQFFGPGTRLTVL.

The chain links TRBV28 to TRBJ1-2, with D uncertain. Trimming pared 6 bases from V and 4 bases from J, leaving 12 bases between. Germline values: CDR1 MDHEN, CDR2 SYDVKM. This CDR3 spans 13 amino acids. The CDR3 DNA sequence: TGTGCCAGCAGCGCCGAGACACTCTATGGCTACACCTTC. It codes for CASSAETLYGYTF.

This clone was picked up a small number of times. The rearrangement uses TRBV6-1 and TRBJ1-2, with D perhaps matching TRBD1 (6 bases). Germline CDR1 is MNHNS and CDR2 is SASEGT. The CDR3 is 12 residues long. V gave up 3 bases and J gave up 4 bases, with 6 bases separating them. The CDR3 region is CASSDRGYGYTF. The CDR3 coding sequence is TGTGCCAGCAGTGACAGGGGCTATGGCTACACCTTC.

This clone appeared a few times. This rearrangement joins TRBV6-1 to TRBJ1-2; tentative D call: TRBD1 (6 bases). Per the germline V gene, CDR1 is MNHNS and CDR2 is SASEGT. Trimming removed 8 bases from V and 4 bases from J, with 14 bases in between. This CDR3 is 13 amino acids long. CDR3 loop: CASHSAGAYGYTF. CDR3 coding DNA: TGTGCCAGCCATAGTGCAGGGGCCTATGGCTACACCTTC.

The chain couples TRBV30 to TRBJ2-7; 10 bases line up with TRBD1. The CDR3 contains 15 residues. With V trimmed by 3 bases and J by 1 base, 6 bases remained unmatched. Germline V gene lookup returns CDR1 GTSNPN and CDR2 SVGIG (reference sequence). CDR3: CAWRATGGLSYEQYF. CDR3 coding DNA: TGTGCCTGGAGGGCGACAGGGGGCTTATCCTACGAGCAGTACTTC.

CDR3 sequence (DNA): TGTGCCAGCAGCTTGCAGCGGGGGCCCTACGAGCAGTACTTC. Translating gives CASSLQRGPYEQYF. V and J are TRBV11-2 and TRBJ2-7; 8 bases map to TRBD2. V dropped 3 bases and J dropped 2; count of bases not matched to a gene: 3. Germline assignment: CDR1 SGHAT and CDR2 FQNNGV. The CDR3 loop spans 14 amino acids.

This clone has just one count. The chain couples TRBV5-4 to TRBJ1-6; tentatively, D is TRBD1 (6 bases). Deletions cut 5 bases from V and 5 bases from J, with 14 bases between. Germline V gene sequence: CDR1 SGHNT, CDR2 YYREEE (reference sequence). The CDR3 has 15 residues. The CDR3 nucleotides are TGTGCCAGCAGTTCGGACAGCGCTAATAATTCACCCCTCCACTTT. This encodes CASSSDSANNSPLHF.

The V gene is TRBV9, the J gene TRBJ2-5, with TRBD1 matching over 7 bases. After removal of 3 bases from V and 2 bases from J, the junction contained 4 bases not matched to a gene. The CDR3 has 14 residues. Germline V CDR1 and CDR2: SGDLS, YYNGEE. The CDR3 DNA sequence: TGTGCCAGCAGCGCACAGGGGAAGCAAGAGACCCAGTACTTC. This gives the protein CASSAQGKQETQYF.

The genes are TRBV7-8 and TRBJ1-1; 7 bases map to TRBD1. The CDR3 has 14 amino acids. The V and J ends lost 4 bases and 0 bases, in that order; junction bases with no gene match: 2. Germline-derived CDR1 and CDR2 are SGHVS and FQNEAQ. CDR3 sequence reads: CASSYRGMNTEAFF. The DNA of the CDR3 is TGTGCCAGCAGCTACAGGGGCATGAACACTGAAGCTTTCTTT.

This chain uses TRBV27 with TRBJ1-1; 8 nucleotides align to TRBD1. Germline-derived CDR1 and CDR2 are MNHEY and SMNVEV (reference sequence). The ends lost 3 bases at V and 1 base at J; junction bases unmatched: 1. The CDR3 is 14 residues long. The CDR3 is CASSFTGGNTEAFF. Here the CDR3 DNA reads TGTGCCAGCAGTTTTACAGGGGGGAACACTGAAGCTTTCTTT.

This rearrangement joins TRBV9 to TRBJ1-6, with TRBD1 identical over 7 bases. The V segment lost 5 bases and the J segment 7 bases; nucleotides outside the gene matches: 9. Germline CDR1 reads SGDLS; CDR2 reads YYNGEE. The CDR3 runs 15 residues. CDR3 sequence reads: CASRDSGTANSPLHF. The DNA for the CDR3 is TGTGCCAGCAGGGACTCCGGGACAGCCAATTCACCCCTCCACTTT.

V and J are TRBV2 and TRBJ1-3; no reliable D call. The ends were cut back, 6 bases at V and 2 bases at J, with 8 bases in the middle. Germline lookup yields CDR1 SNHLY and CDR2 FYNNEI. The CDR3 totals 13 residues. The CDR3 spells CASSGIPGNTIYF. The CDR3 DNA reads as TGTGCCAGCAGCGGGATACCTGGAAACACCATATATTTT.

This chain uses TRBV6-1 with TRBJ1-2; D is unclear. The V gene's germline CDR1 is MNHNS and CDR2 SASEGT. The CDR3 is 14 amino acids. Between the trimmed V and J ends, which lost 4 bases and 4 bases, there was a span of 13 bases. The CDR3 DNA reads TGTGCCAGCAGTGCCGGGAAGGGTACCTATGGCTACACCTTC. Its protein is CASSAGKGTYGYTF.

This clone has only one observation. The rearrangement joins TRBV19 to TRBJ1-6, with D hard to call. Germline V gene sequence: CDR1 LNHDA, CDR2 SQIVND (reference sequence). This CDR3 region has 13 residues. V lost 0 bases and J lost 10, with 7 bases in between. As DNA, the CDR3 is TGTGCCAGTAGTATAGAGGTTGGCTCACCCCTCCACTTT. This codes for CASSIEVGSPLHF.

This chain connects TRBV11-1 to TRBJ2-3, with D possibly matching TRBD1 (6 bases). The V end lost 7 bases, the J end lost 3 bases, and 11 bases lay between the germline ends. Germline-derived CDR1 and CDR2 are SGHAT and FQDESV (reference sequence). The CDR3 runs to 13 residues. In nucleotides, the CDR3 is TGTGCCAGCACCCGAAGGGGGACAGATACGCAGTATTTT. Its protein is CASTRRGTDTQYF.

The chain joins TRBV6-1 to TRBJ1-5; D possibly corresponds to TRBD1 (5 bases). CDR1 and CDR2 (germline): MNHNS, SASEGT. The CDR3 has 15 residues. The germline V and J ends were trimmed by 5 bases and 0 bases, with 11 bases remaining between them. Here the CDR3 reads CASSSDTSSNQPQHF. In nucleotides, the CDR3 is TGTGCCAGCAGTTCGGACACCTCTAGCAATCAGCCCCAGCATTTT.

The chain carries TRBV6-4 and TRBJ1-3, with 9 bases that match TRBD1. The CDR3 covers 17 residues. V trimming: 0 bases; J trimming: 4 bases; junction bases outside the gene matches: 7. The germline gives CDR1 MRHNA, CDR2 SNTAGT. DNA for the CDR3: TGTGCCAGCAGTGACTCGAGGACAGGGGAGAACGGAAACACCATATATTTT. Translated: CASSDSRTGENGNTIYF.

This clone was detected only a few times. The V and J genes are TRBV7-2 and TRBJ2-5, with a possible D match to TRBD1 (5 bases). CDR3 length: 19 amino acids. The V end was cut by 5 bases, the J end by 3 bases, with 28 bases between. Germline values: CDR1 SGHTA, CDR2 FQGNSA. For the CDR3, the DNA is TGTGCCAGCAGCCCAGCCCTTGGGATCTTGGGTAGGGGAAAAGAGACCCAGTACTTC. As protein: CASSPALGILGRGKETQYF.

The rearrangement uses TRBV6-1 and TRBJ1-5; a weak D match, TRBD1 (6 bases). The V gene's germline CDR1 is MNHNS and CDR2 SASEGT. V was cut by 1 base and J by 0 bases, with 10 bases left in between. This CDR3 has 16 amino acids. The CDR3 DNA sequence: TGTGCCAGCAGTGAAGGGGGGCGCTTTAGCAATCAGCCCCAGCATTTT. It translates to CASSEGGRFSNQPQHF.

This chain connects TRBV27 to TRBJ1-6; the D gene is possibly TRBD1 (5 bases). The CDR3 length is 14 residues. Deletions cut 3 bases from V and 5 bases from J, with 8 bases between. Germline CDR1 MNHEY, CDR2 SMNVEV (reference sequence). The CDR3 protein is CASSFLGDNSPLHF. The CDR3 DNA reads TGTGCCAGCAGTTTTCTAGGGGATAATTCACCCCTCCACTTT.